Below are 7 T cell receptor beta chains sequenced from a single sample in a study of cytomegalovirus exposure and HLA in healthy donors. A multiplex PCR was run with 60 Vbeta primers and 13 Jbeta primers. The table came from immunoSEQ multiplex PCR; TCRdb's copy has only in-frame clones and leaves some out. Of approximately 88,000 clones listed, under 85% are singletons. The sequenced sample consisted of PBMCs. Receptors originate from a male donor in good health and CMV-seronegative.

V is TRBV9 and J is TRBJ1-2; tentative D call: TRBD1 (5 bases). CDR1 is SGDLS and CDR2 is YYNGEE in the germline V gene. The CDR3 totals 15 residues. V shed 0 bases and J shed 6 bases, with 15 bases lying between them. For the CDR3, the DNA is TGTGCCAGCAGCGTAGGCGCCAGGGCCGGAGATGGCTACACCTTC. It yields the protein CASSVGARAGDGYTF.

The chain has TRBV6-1 and TRBJ1-1; no firm D call. CDR1 and CDR2 from the germline V gene are MNHNS and SASEGT. V was shortened by 8 bases and J by 1 base, with 14 bases between the two germline ends. The CDR3 totals 14 residues. DNA of the CDR3: TGTGCCAGCTCCTCCCTAGCAGGGAACACTGAAGCTTTCTTT. Amino acids: CASSSLAGNTEAFF.

CDR3 nucleotide sequence: TGTGCCTCCTTTTTCGGGGGGATTCAGCCCCAGCATTTT. Encoded protein: CASFFGGIQPQHF. The chain combines TRBV5-5 with TRBJ1-5; D perhaps matches TRBD1 (5 bases). The CDR3 runs 13 residues. V was trimmed by 10 bases and J by 6 bases, leaving 17 bases between them. The germline V gene encodes CDR1 SGHKS and CDR2 YYEKEE (reference sequence).

V is TRBV4-1 and J is TRBJ2-5; TRBD1 matches at 8 bases. The CDR3 consists of 17 residues. The germline V gene encodes CDR1 MGHRA and CDR2 YSYEKL. Trimming took 1 base from V and 7 from J; bases not matched to a gene: 14. CDR3 in DNA: TGCGCCAGCAGCCAAGTTGGACCTGACAGGGGCGCGAGGACCCAGTACTTC. Its protein product is CASSQVGPDRGARTQYF.

The chain employs TRBV9 and TRBJ2-7; tentative D call: TRBD1 (6 bases). The CDR3 length is 13 residues. V was trimmed by 4 bases and J by 2 bases, leaving 10 bases between them. Germline CDR1 SGDLS, CDR2 YYNGEE. As DNA, the CDR3 is TGTGCCAGCAGCCCCCGGGACACCTACGAGCAGTACTTC. Translation gives CASSPRDTYEQYF.

This clone was observed a handful of times. This rearrangement joins TRBV7-3 to TRBJ1-1, with D perhaps TRBD1 (5 bases). Germline V CDR1 and CDR2: SGHTA, FQGTGA. Trimming removed 5 bases from V and 5 bases from J, with 15 bases in between. This CDR3 contains 14 residues. The CDR3 DNA reads as TGTGCCAGCAGCCTCGACAGTGGGAAAACTGAAGCTTTCTTT. It translates to CASSLDSGKTEAFF.

The gene calls are TRBV7-9 and TRBJ1-4; 7 bases agree with TRBD1. The V gene's germline CDR1 is SEHNR and CDR2 FQNEAQ (reference sequence). V trimming: 4 bases; J trimming: 7 bases; junction bases outside the gene matches: 12. CDR3 length: 16 amino acids. CDR3 DNA: TGTGCCAGCAGCTCTGGGCTAGACAGGGTGGCTGAAAAACTGTTTTTT. Its protein product is CASSSGLDRVAEKLFF.